One sample yielded the 21 T cell receptor beta chains listed below, sequenced in a study of CXCR3-negative and CXCR3-positive naive CD8 T cells. UMI labels and 5' RACE were used to prepare the TRB cDNA libraries. TCRdb re-called the 5' RACE reads; every CDR3 protein appears as one record, without DNA. Recorded for this sample: tens of thousands of distinct CDR3 sequences. The specimen sequenced was naive CXCR3- CD8+ T cells from blood. Subset of the sample: CD45RO-CCR7+CD27+CD95- naive CD8+ T cells lacking CXCR3 (TNR3-). These receptor sequences come from a human donor in good health. Some clones in this sample may be carry-over from other donors' samples.

The gene calls are TRBV20-1 and TRBJ2-2; no DNA is available, so the TRBD2 call from TCRdb remains unchecked. The CDR3 totals 15 residues. The germline gives CDR1 DFQATT, CDR2 SNEGSKA (reference sequence). The CDR3 loop reads CSAKLAGDNTGELFF.

The chain is built from TRBV29-1 and TRBJ2-5; with no DNA, the TCRdb D assignment of TRBD1 cannot be verified. This CDR3 comprises 12 residues. The V gene's germline CDR1 is SQVTM and CDR2 ANQGSEA. CDR3: CSVDTGEETQYF.

The J gene is TRBJ2-5, the V gene TRBV29-1; TCRdb's D call of TRBD1 is untestable without DNA. The CDR3 has 13 amino acids. Germline lookup yields CDR1 SQVTM and CDR2 ANQGSEA. The CDR3: CSVEGTGWETQYF.

V is TRBV12-3 or TRBV12-4 and J is TRBJ2-7; TCRdb proposes TRBD1, but this gene call is untestable without DNA. The CDR3 is made up of 15 amino acids. CDR3 protein: CASSLGWTGYHEQYF.

This CDR3 reads CASSLGEGYQETQYF. The chain uses TRBV5-1 and TRBJ2-5; TCRdb reports TRBD2, a call that lacks DNA to check it against. Per the germline V gene, CDR1 is SGHRS and CDR2 is YFSETQ. The CDR3 spans 15 residues.

The chain joins TRBV4-3 to TRBJ1-1; the D gene TCRdb calls, TRBD1, cannot be checked with no DNA. This CDR3 is 15 amino acids long. Germline V gives CDR1 LGHNA, CDR2 YSLEER. The CDR3 protein is CASSYSRQGGTEAFF.

The chain is built from TRBV5-1 and TRBJ2-5. Germline V gives CDR1 SGHRS, CDR2 YFSETQ. The CDR3 spans 15 residues. The CDR3 here is CASSLVQPLEETQYF.

V gene TRBV29-1 combines with J gene TRBJ1-2; TCRdb's D call of TRBD1 is untestable without DNA. The CDR3 extends over 15 amino acids. Germline-derived CDR1 and CDR2 are SQVTM and ANQGSEA. The CDR3 reads CRVEEYLRGVGGYTF.

The chain joins TRBV11-1 to TRBJ2-7; the D call of TRBD1 rests on TCRdb alone, since no DNA is present to check it. CDR1 and CDR2 from the germline V gene are SGHAT and FQDESV (reference sequence). This CDR3 comprises 13 residues. CDR3 sequence reads: CASSFQGADEQYF.

The genes are TRBV28 and TRBJ2-2; without DNA, the TCRdb call of TRBD1 cannot be checked. Germline values: CDR1 MDHEN, CDR2 SYDVKM. The CDR3 contains 15 residues. The CDR3 here is CASSSQTVYTGELFF.

V and J are TRBV7-2 and TRBJ2-5; the D call of TRBD2 rests on TCRdb alone, since no DNA is present to check it. The germline V gene encodes CDR1 SGHTA and CDR2 FQGNSA. The CDR3 consists of 17 residues. This chain's CDR3 is CASSLDGGPTPLETQYF.

V gene TRBV6-6 combines with J gene TRBJ1-4; TCRdb's assignment of TRBD1 cannot be checked, as there is no DNA. CDR1 and CDR2 from the germline V gene are MNHNY and SVGAGI (reference sequence). The CDR3 totals 15 residues. Here the CDR3 reads CASSQTSDRNEKLFF.

The rearrangement joins TRBV11-2 to TRBJ1-1. The CDR3 is made up of 15 amino acids. CDR1 and CDR2 (germline): SGHAT, FQNNGV. The CDR3 here is CASSSYALTNTEAFF.

This rearrangement joins TRBV12-3 or TRBV12-4 to TRBJ2-2. This CDR3 region has 11 residues. The CDR3 protein is CASTSTGELFF.

This chain links TRBV5-1 with TRBJ2-2; no DNA is available, so the TRBD2 call from TCRdb remains unchecked. This CDR3 comprises 15 residues. The V gene's germline CDR1 is SGHRS and CDR2 YFSETQ. The chain's CDR3 is CASSPLRSAAGELFF.

V is TRBV9 and J is TRBJ1-1. CDR1 is SGDLS, CDR2 YYNGEE, per germline. The CDR3 covers 12 residues. This CDR3 reads CASSVDGTEAFF.

J is TRBJ1-1 and V is TRBV29-1; TCRdb outputs TRBD1, but without DNA this stays unchecked. The CDR3 sequence is 12 residues long. Germline V gene data show CDR1 as SQVTM and CDR2 as ANQGSEA. The CDR3 is CSVVGDGTEAFF. Variable domain in full (rest from reference TRBV29-1 and TRBJ1-1): SAVISQKPSRDICQRGTSLTIQCQVDSQVTMMFWYRQQPGQSLTLIATANQGSEATYESGFVIDKFPISRPNLTFSTLTVSNMSPEDSSIYLCSVVGDGTEAFFGQGTRLTVV.

This chain joins TRBV28 and TRBJ2-1; with no DNA, the TCRdb D assignment of TRBD1 cannot be verified. The CDR3 consists of 12 residues. Germline loops: CDR1 MDHEN, CDR2 SYDVKM. CDR3 protein: CASRDLYNEQFF.

The V and J genes are TRBV29-1 and TRBJ1-1; TCRdb's D gene call, TRBD1, goes unchecked for lack of DNA. In germline, CDR1 is SQVTM, CDR2 ANQGSEA. The CDR3 runs to 15 residues. CDR3: CSAEVGQNFDTEAFF.

The chain recombines TRBV6-6 with TRBJ2-1; TCRdb reports TRBD1, a call that lacks DNA to check it against. This CDR3 is built from 16 residues. Germline V gene lookup returns CDR1 MNHNY and CDR2 SVGAGI (reference sequence). CDR3 region: CASSYEETDTTMGQFF.

This chain links TRBV28 with TRBJ1-3; absent DNA, TCRdb's TRBD1 call cannot be checked. CDR1 is MDHEN, CDR2 SYDVKM, per germline. This CDR3 contains 15 residues. CDR3: CASRATGGVGNTIYF. The entire variable domain, with the rest obtained from reference TRBV28 and TRBJ1-3, is as follows: DVKVTQSSRYLVKRTGEKVFLECVQDMDHENMFWYRQDPGLGLRLIYFSYDVKMKEKGDIPEGYSVSREKKERFSLILESASTNQTSMYLCASRATGGVGNTIYFGEGSWLTVV.